Each of the 11 T cell receptor beta chains below was sequenced from the same sample in a study of blood T cell repertoires in COVID-19. Sequencing used immunoSEQ multiplex PCR; TCRdb keeps in-frame clones, though not all of them. The sample includes about 180,000 clones, 80% to 90% seen only once; the top ten take over 2.5%. Source material: peripheral blood. All receptors come from a man aged 55-75 years with acute or convalescent COVID-19.

This chain joins TRBV7-2 and TRBJ1-1, with D possibly being TRBD1 (5 bases). Germline CDR1 SGHTA, CDR2 FQGNSA. There are 16 residues in the CDR3. V was shortened by 1 base and J by 0 bases, with 12 bases between the two germline ends. The CDR3 reads CASSLVQGVMNTEAFF. The CDR3 bases are TGTGCCAGCAGCTTAGTGCAGGGTGTAATGAACACTGAAGCTTTCTTT.

The chain recombines TRBV6-5 with TRBJ1-2; 7 nucleotides line up with TRBD1. The length of the CDR3 is 13 residues. The trim removed 5 bases at V and 9 bases at J, leaving 9 bases unmatched. Germline values: CDR1 MNHEY, CDR2 SVGAGI. CDR3 nucleotide sequence: TGTGCCAGCAGTCCCTCTACCAGGGGGAGCTACACCTTC. It translates to CASSPSTRGSYTF.

This sequence joins TRBV6-2 or TRBV6-3 and TRBJ2-2; TRBD1 matches at 8 bases. The CDR3 length is 17 residues. Per germline, CDR1 MNHEY and CDR2 SVGEGT. V dropped 0 bases and J dropped 2; count of bases not matched to a gene: 5. The CDR3 DNA follows: TGTGCCAGCAGTTACTCCCCGGGACAGGTTAACACCGGGGAGCTGTTTTTT. It yields the protein CASSYSPGQVNTGELFF.

The chain carries TRBV6-2 or TRBV6-3 and TRBJ2-3; no definite D call. The V gene's germline CDR1 is MNHEY and CDR2 SVGEGT. This CDR3 is built from 14 residues. Between the trimmed V and J ends, which lost 4 bases and 2 bases, there was a span of 10 bases. Written as DNA, the CDR3 is TGTGCCAGCAGTTTCGGCGGAGCCACAGATACGCAGTATTTT. This translates into CASSFGGATDTQYF.

This clone was counted only a few times. J is TRBJ2-3 and V is TRBV6-1, with 14 bases matching TRBD2. V shed 3 bases and J 4 bases; nucleotides not matched to a gene: 3. The CDR3 has 16 amino acids. In germline, CDR1 is MNHNS, CDR2 SASEGT. CDR3: CASSETSGRGADTQYF. As DNA, the CDR3 is TGTGCCAGCAGTGAGACTAGCGGGAGGGGGGCAGATACGCAGTATTTT.

CDR3 loop: CASRGLASTRAYEQYF. CDR3 nucleotides: TGTGCCAGCAGGGGACTAGCGTCCACGCGGGCGTACGAGCAGTACTTC. This chain uses TRBV27 with TRBJ2-7; 10 bases are a match to TRBD2. The CDR3 sequence is 16 residues long. Trimming cost V 6 bases and J 4 bases; bases outside gene matches: 12. Germline CDR1 MNHEY, CDR2 SMNVEV (reference sequence).

The chain joins TRBV18 to TRBJ1-1; possibly TRBD1 for D (5 bases). The CDR3 runs 14 residues. Germline V gene lookup returns CDR1 KGHSH and CDR2 LQKENI. The germline V and J ends were trimmed by 6 bases and 5 bases, with 16 bases remaining between them. CDR3 loop: CASSGAREGTEAFF. As DNA, the CDR3 is TGTGCCAGCTCCGGTGCTCGGGAGGGGACTGAAGCTTTCTTT.

The chain links TRBV6-2 or TRBV6-3 to TRBJ2-3; D remains unclear. The CDR3 runs to 12 residues. The V gene's germline CDR1 is MNHEY and CDR2 SVGEGT. V lost 4 bases, J lost 11 bases, and 13 bases lay in between. The DNA for the CDR3 is TGTGCCAGCAGTTCGGAGCTTTTTCAGCAGTATTTT. This translates into CASSSELFQQYF.

This chain connects TRBV12-3 or TRBV12-4 to TRBJ2-1, with D hard to call. There are 12 residues in the CDR3. V was pared by 6 bases and J by 7 bases, with 10 bases between. The CDR3 region has the DNA TGTGCCAGCAGAGATAGTAGTAATGAGCAGTTCTTC. The encoded protein is CASRDSSNEQFF.

This clone was seen more than once but under ten times. The rearrangement joins TRBV6-5 to TRBJ2-6, with 7 bases aligning to TRBD1. The V segment lost 6 bases and the J segment 0 bases; nucleotides outside the gene matches: 2. Germline assignment: CDR1 MNHEY and CDR2 SVGAGI. The CDR3 extends over 15 amino acids. The CDR3 DNA reads TGTGCCAGCAGCCGGGACAGCTCTGGGGCCAACGTCCTGACTTTC. Residues: CASSRDSSGANVLTF.

This chain joins TRBV3-1 (or the pseudogene TRBV3-2) and TRBJ2-1; 13 bases align to TRBD2. Germline trimming cut 5 bases from V and 12 bases from J; bases unmatched to any gene: 10. CDR1 and CDR2 (germline): LGHDT, YNNKEL (reference sequence). The CDR3 length is 15 residues. CDR3 loop: CASSELAGGAGGQFF. CDR3 DNA sequence: TGTGCCAGCAGCGAACTAGCGGGAGGGGCTGGGGGGCAGTTCTTC.